This is a list of T cell receptor beta chains from one sample in a study of T cell repertoires in cytomegalovirus infection. TCRdb reprocessed the reads via MiXCR and lists one record per CDR3 protein. There are 500,000 to 600,000 distinct CDR3 sequences in the sample; more than 15% occur only once, and 20% to 30% lies in the top ten. The material sequenced was CD8+ T cells from PBMCs. These receptor sequences come from a human donor in good health (CMV status not recorded). Some clones in this sample may be carry-over from other donors' samples. CDR3s include the opening cysteine and the closing phenylalanine or tryptophan. A D gene is named only where the DNA matches it firmly. Not all rows give a size; the values are once, few, many and, for expanded clones, a class.

d_call cdr3_length clone_size j_call v_call cdr3_aa cdr3_nt
- 13 - TRBJ1-2 TRBV19 CASGKRGDYGYTF TGTGCCAGTGGCAAGAGAGGGGACTATGGCTACACCTTC
TRBD1 15 many TRBJ1-5 TRBV4-1 CASSQGQGGNQPQHF TGCGCCAGCAGCCAAGGACAGGGTGGCAATCAGCCCCAGCATTTT
- 14 - TRBJ2-2 TRBV5-1 CASSPQGGGRELFF TGCGCCAGCAGCCCCCAGGGGGGGGGCCGGGAGCTGTTTTTT
- 18 - TRBJ2-2 TRBV3-1 CASSQVVAITANTGELFF TGTGCCAGCAGCCAAGTAGTGGCTATAACAGCGAACACCGGGGAGCTGTTTTTT
TRBD1 17 - TRBJ2-2 TRBV5-1 CASSWTGTGGKTGELFF TGCGCCAGCAGCTGGACCGGGACAGGGGGCAAAACCGGGGAGCTGTTTTTT
TRBD1 14 few TRBJ1-6 TRBV6-6 CASHTGTGDSPLHF TGTGCCAGCCACACCGGGACAGGGGATTCACCCCTCCACTTT
- 15 many TRBJ2-3 TRBV12-3/TRBV12-4 CASSPERQRADTQYF TGTGCCAGCAGCCCCGAGCGGCAGCGGGCAGATACGCAGTATTTT
TRBD2 16 - TRBJ2-5 TRBV20-1 CSARETSVGNQETQYF TGCAGTGCTAGAGAAACTAGCGTGGGGAACCAAGAGACCCAGTACTTC
TRBD2 16 many TRBJ2-3 TRBV11-2 CASSPTSGHATDTQYF TGTGCCAGCAGCCCGACTAGCGGACATGCCACAGATACGCAGTATTTT
- 13 - TRBJ2-1 TRBV13 CASTLQGFNEQFF TGTGCCAGCACCCTCCAGGGATTCAATGAGCAGTTCTTC
TRBD2 16 many TRBJ2-1 TRBV6-1 CASSDRRLAGDNEQFF TGTGCCAGCAGTGACCGTAGGCTAGCGGGGGACAATGAGCAGTTCTTC
TRBD1 14 - TRBJ1-2 TRBV7-4 CASSSIGTVYGYTF TGTGCCAGCAGCTCGATCGGGACAGTCTATGGCTACACCTTC
- 13 many TRBJ2-1 TRBV5-1 CASSVSAGNEQFF TGCGCCAGCAGCGTCAGCGCCGGGAATGAGCAGTTCTTC
- 14 many TRBJ2-7 TRBV7-2 CASSNWGSSYEQYF TGTGCCAGCAGCAATTGGGGCAGTAGCTACGAGCAGTACTTC
- 13 - TRBJ2-7 TRBV28 CASSLPGVYEQYF TGTGCCAGCAGTTTACCAGGGGTCTACGAGCAGTACTTC
- 15 - TRBJ2-7 TRBV4-1 CASSQESGIRYEQYF TGCGCCAGCAGCCAAGAGTCAGGGATCAGGTACGAGCAGTACTTC
- 14 - TRBJ2-3 TRBV7-2 CASSSTWDTDTQYF TGTGCAAGCAGCTCGACATGGGATACAGATACGCAGTATTTT
- 13 few TRBJ2-5 TRBV7-9 CASSSSLGGVNHF TGTGCCAGCAGCTCTTCCCTGGGCGGGGTGAATCACTTC
- 15 few TRBJ2-7 TRBV14 CASSQKTLFAYEQYF TGTGCCAGCAGCCAAAAAACATTGTTCGCCTACGAGCAGTACTTC
- 15 - TRBJ2-1 TRBV5-4 CASAVSGEKYNEQFF TGTGCCAGCGCCGTTTCGGGGGAGAAGTACAATGAGCAGTTCTTC
TRBD2 15 many TRBJ2-7 TRBV7-9 CASSFLDGRAYEQYF TGTGCCAGCAGCTTCTTAGACGGGAGGGCCTACGAGCAGTACTTC
- 23 few TRBJ2-6 TRBV15 CATSRSLPRSDRGSFGGANVLTF TGTGCCACCAGCAGAAGCCTCCCCCGAAGTGACAGAGGAAGTTTCGGTGGGGCCAACGTCCTGACTTTC
TRBD1 16 - TRBJ2-7 TRBV2 CASRVPQGDRTYEQYF TGTGCCAGCAGGGTCCCACAGGGGGATCGTACCTACGAGCAGTACTTC
- 13 few TRBJ1-5 TRBV27 CASSWGEWQPQHF TGTGCCAGCTCCTGGGGGGAGTGGCAGCCCCAGCATTTT
- 17 many TRBJ1-5 TRBV7-6 CASSPNVAQHFNQPQHF TGTGCCAGCAGCCCCAACGTGGCACAGCACTTCAATCAGCCCCAGCATTTT
TRBD1 16 many TRBJ2-2 TRBV27 CASSLIPTGGTGELFF TGTGCCAGCAGTTTGATACCGACAGGGGGTACCGGGGAGCTGTTTTTT
- 14 many TRBJ1-5 TRBV7-2 CASSLVDTPGPQHF TGTGCCAGCAGCTTAGTTGACACCCCGGGGCCCCAGCATTTT
TRBD2 18 - TRBJ2-1 TRBV19 CASSIDGLAGGTRNEQFF TGTGCCAGTAGTATAGATGGGCTAGCGGGAGGCACGCGAAATGAGCAGTTCTTC
- 12 many TRBJ1-1 TRBV6-2/TRBV6-3 CASSYRLTEAFF TGTGCCAGCAGTTACCGGTTGACTGAAGCTTTCTTT
- 12 many TRBJ2-7 TRBV27 CASSLRGYEQYF TGTGCCAGCAGCTTGAGGGGTTACGAGCAGTACTTC
TRBD1 17 - TRBJ2-3 TRBV3-1 CASSQDWTGPSTDTQYF TGTGCCAGCAGCCAAGATTGGACAGGCCCTAGCACAGATACGCAGTATTTT
TRBD2 15 many TRBJ2-1 TRBV7-3 CASSISGTSENEQFF TGTGCCAGCAGCATCTCCGGGACTAGCGAAAATGAGCAGTTCTTC
- 17 - TRBJ2-5 TRBV5-1 CASSLGPRDSIQETQYF TGCGCCAGCAGCTTGGGGCCCCGGGACTCGATCCAAGAGACCCAGTACTTC
- 13 - TRBJ1-1 TRBV30 CAWSWGGNTEAFF TGTGCCTGGAGTTGGGGGGGAAACACTGAAGCTTTCTTT
- 15 many TRBJ1-2 TRBV14 CASSQDGNGFYGYTF TGTGCCAGCAGCCAAGACGGAAACGGATTCTATGGCTACACCTTC
- 16 few TRBJ2-1 TRBV27 CASSLSREVGDNEQFF TGTGCCAGCAGTTTATCGAGGGAAGTTGGCGACAATGAGCAGTTCTTC
- 14 - TRBJ2-7 TRBV6-5 CASSYAQGTYEQYF TGTGCCAGCAGTTACGCCCAGGGAACCTACGAGCAGTACTTC
TRBD1 15 few TRBJ1-1 TRBV5-1 CASSLLTGEFTEAFF TGCGCCAGCAGCCTCTTAACAGGGGAGTTCACTGAAGCTTTCTTT
- 15 many TRBJ1-1 TRBV7-6 CASSPISGLNTEAFF TGTGCCAGCAGCCCCATATCTGGGTTGAACACTGAAGCTTTCTTT
- 15 few TRBJ2-7 TRBV4-1 CASSQDPSSSYEQYF TGCGCCAGCAGCCAGGATCCTTCGAGCTCCTACGAGCAGTACTTC
TRBD2 13 - TRBJ2-1 TRBV2 CASRGLAGESQFF TGTGCCAGCAGGGGACTAGCGGGAGAGTCGCAGTTCTTC
- 15 few TRBJ2-1 TRBV13 CASSLDGHGNNEQFF TGTGCCAGCAGCTTGGACGGCCACGGGAACAATGAGCAGTTCTTC
- 14 - TRBJ1-5 TRBV20-1 CSAGRTRGNQPQHF TGCAGTGCTGGACGTACTAGGGGCAATCAGCCCCAGCATTTT
- 16 few TRBJ2-3 TRBV19 CASSPGTGPRRATQYF TGTGCCAGTAGTCCGGGGACCGGCCCTCGGCGCGCTACGCAGTATTTT
- 12 few TRBJ2-1 TRBV30 CAWRWGGPEQFF TGTGCCTGGAGGTGGGGGGGGCCTGAGCAGTTCTTC